A single sample gave rise to the 11 T cell receptor beta chains below, sequenced in a study of CD8 T cells in ankylosing spondylitis. TCRdb used MiXCR to reprocess the 5' RACE reads, holding one entry per CDR3 protein. The sample holds about 220,000 distinct CDR3 sequences, roughly 24% seen once. The material sequenced was blood, either unsorted or a sorted T cell fraction (not recorded which). The receptor set was obtained from a male donor with ankylosing spondylitis or in good health (not recorded which).

The chain links TRBV29-1 to TRBJ2-7; D perhaps matches TRBD2 (5 bases). The CDR3 extends over 12 amino acids. Germline V lookup: CDR1 SQVTM, CDR2 ANQGSEA. Trimming shortened V by 7 bases and J by 6 bases, and 16 bases separated the two germline ends. The CDR3 bases are TGCAGCGGGGCAAGAGAGCGGAGCGAGCAGTACTTC. This codes for CSGARERSEQYF.

The rearrangement joins TRBV20-1 to TRBJ2-7; 15 nucleotides align to TRBD2. Germline V lookup: CDR1 DFQATT, CDR2 SNEGSKA (reference sequence). The CDR3 is 14 residues long. The junction had 3 bases not matched to a gene; V was cut back by 5 bases and J by 4 bases. CDR3 sequence: CSAHGTSGRYEQYF. In DNA, the CDR3 is TGCAGTGCTCACGGGACTAGCGGGAGGTACGAGCAGTACTTC.

This chain uses TRBV20-1 with TRBJ2-7; the match to TRBD1 covers 7 bases. The V and J ends lost 2 bases and 2 bases, in that order; junction bases with no gene match: 12. The germline CDR1 and CDR2 sequences are DFQATT and SNEGSKA (reference sequence). The CDR3 sequence is 16 residues long. The CDR3 sequence is CSARILGQDHTYEQYF. For the CDR3, the DNA is TGCAGTGCTAGAATCCTCGGACAGGACCACACCTACGAGCAGTACTTC.

This clonotype appeared many times. The gene calls are TRBV12-3 or TRBV12-4 and TRBJ2-7; TRBD2 is a possible D gene (5 bases). CDR3 length equals 14 residues. Trimming stripped 8 bases from V and 2 bases from J, with 16 bases between. CDR3: CASHLDGGPYEQYF. As DNA, the CDR3 is TGTGCCAGCCATCTCGATGGAGGACCCTACGAGCAGTACTTC.

J is TRBJ2-5 and V is TRBV12-3 or TRBV12-4; TRBD2 aligns across 8 bases. This CDR3 comprises 15 residues. V lost 5 bases to trimming and J lost 3 bases; unmatched junction nucleotides: 8. As DNA, the CDR3 is TGTGCCAGCAGTGAATCCGGGACTAGGGAAGAGACCCAGTACTTC. It yields the protein CASSESGTREETQYF.

The table lists this clonotype with a few counts. This chain links TRBV12-3 or TRBV12-4 with TRBJ1-1; tentative D call: TRBD1 (6 bases). The CDR3 loop spans 12 amino acids. Deletions cut 6 bases from V and 7 bases from J, with 12 bases between. CDR3 coding DNA: TGTGCCAGCAGCACCCAGGGGAATGAAGCTTTCTTT. Protein product: CASSTQGNEAFF.

This rearrangement joins TRBV6-1 to TRBJ2-5; maybe TRBD1 (5 bases). CDR3 length equals 14 residues. V lost 6 bases and J lost 2, with 13 bases in between. The germline V gene has CDR1 MNHNS and CDR2 SASEGT. In DNA, the CDR3 is TGTGCCAGCAGCCCAGGGTGGGGTCAAGAGACCCAGTACTTC. This sequence encodes CASSPGWGQETQYF.

Ten or more counts support this clonotype. V and J are TRBV5-1 and TRBJ1-1, with 7 nucleotides matching TRBD1. The V gene end was trimmed by 0 bases and the J gene end by 4 bases; junction bases not matched to a gene: 3. The CDR3 loop spans 14 amino acids. Germline V lookup: CDR1 SGHRS, CDR2 YFSETQ. CDR3 coding DNA: TGCGCCAGCAGCTTGGCAGGGGGATCCACTGAAGCTTTCTTT. Its protein is CASSLAGGSTEAFF.

At least ten counts were recorded for this clonotype. The CDR3 DNA follows: TGTGCCAGCAGCCAAGATCACCTACCCACGTACGAGCAGTACTTC. It translates to CASSQDHLPTYEQYF. V usage is TRBV4-2 and J usage is TRBJ2-7, with D unresolved. The CDR3 covers 15 residues. V lost 0 bases, J lost 4 bases, and 13 bases lay in between. Germline CDR1 LGHNA, CDR2 YNFKEQ.

This clonotype has ten or more counts. V is TRBV24-1 and J is TRBJ2-1; D is uncertain. The V end lost 1 base, the J end lost 5 bases, and 5 bases lay between the germline ends. Germline V lookup: CDR1 KGHDR, CDR2 SFDVKD. The CDR3 is 13 residues long. As DNA, the CDR3 is TGTGCCACCAGTGATTTTAGGAACAATGAGCAGTTCTTC. Translation: CATSDFRNNEQFF.

This clonotype was picked up one time. This chain connects TRBV20-1 to TRBJ2-1, with D perhaps TRBD2 (6 bases). V lost 0 bases and J lost 0, with 15 bases in between. Germline CDR1 reads DFQATT; CDR2 reads SNEGSKA (reference sequence). CDR3 length: 17 amino acids. CDR3 coding DNA: TGCAGTGCTAGAGATGGGGGTCGGAGGGGCTCCTACAATGAGCAGTTCTTC. Encoded protein: CSARDGGRRGSYNEQFF.